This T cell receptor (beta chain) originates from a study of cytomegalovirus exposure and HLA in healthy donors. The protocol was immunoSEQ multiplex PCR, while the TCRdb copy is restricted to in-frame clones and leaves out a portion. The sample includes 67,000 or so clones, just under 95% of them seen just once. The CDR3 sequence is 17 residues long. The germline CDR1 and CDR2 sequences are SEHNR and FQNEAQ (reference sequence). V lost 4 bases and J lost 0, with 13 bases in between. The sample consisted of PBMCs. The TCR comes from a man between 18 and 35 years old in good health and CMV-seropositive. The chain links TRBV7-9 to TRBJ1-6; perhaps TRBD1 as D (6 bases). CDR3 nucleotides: TGTGCCAGCAGCTCGCCGACAGGAAGCTCCTATAATTCACCCCTCCACTTT. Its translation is CASSSPTGSSYNSPLHF.